Given below is one TCR beta chain in context. This record belongs to a study of shared clonotypes between healthy human individuals. About the research overall: The donors, two women and three men, were aged 18 to 49.

V was cut by 4 bases and J by 8 bases, with 11 bases left in between. The CDR3 contains 12 residues. Germline assignment: CDR1 MDHEN and CDR2 SYDVKM. Genomic DNA belonging to each subset was distributed in equal measure over several immunoSEQ plates. Profiling relied on immunoSEQ multiplex PCR, and the TCRdb table lists in-frame clones only, not all of them. The sample comprises some 2,100,000 clones, more than 90% of which are singletons, and over 0.1% rests with the top ten. The clonotype originates from a man aged 18 to 29 in good health. The chain is built from TRBV28 and TRBJ1-2, with D unresolved. Sequencing was done on a sample of naive CD4+ T cells sorted from blood. Subset reported: CD45RA+ positively selected. CDR3 amino acids: CASSSGQQGYTF. The CDR3 DNA sequence: TGTGCCAGCAGTTCCGGCCAACAAGGCTACACCTTC.